One and the same sample provided the 19 T cell receptor beta chains below, sequenced in a study of human T cells and chemical hapten exposure. As to time point: healthy volunteer bleed at 2 weeks. Someone pulled total RNA out of unfractionated whole blood. TCRdb ran MiXCR on the RACE reads and lists one entry per CDR3 protein. The sample yields about 41,000 distinct CDR3 sequences, 4.4% seen once. Material for sequencing was whole blood. The source of these receptors is a human donor in good health. Some clones in this sample may be carry-over from other donors' samples.

This clonotype was seen only a few times. This chain joins TRBV29-1 and TRBJ2-3, with TRBD2 identical over 11 bases. CDR3 length equals 14 residues. V shed 2 bases, J shed 3 bases, and the junction held 1 base outside the gene matches. Germline assignment: CDR1 SQVTM and CDR2 ANQGSEA. As DNA, the CDR3 is TGCAGCGTTGAATCTAGCGGGAGGACAGATACGCAGTATTTT. Its protein is CSVESSGRTDTQYF.

This clonotype showed up many times. The V call is TRBV7-2, the J call TRBJ1-1; TRBD1 might be the D (6 bases). The germline gives CDR1 SGHTA, CDR2 FQGNSA. Between the trimmed V and J ends, which lost 6 bases and 10 bases, there was a span of 21 bases. The CDR3 runs to 14 residues. The CDR3 region has the DNA TGTGCCAGCAGTCTTAATAGCAGGGGAAGGGGAGCTTTCTTT. Its protein is CASSLNSRGRGAFF.

The chain uses TRBV18 and TRBJ2-3, with 8 positions matching TRBD1. CDR1 is KGHSH, CDR2 LQKENI, per germline. V lost 6 bases to trimming and J lost 2 bases; unmatched junction nucleotides: 4. This CDR3 contains 14 residues. For the CDR3, the DNA is TGTGCCAGCTCCGGGACAGGAGTCACAGATACGCAGTATTTT. Translated, it gives CASSGTGVTDTQYF.

The chain employs TRBV4-2 and TRBJ2-7; possibly TRBD2 for D (6 bases). This CDR3 is built from 16 residues. Per germline, CDR1 LGHNA and CDR2 YNFKEQ. V was clipped by 3 bases and J by 7 bases, with 22 bases between them. CDR3 DNA sequence: TGTGCCAGCAGCCAGGGATATGAACGGGAGTATAAGGAGCAGTACTTC. Translating gives CASSQGYEREYKEQYF.

This clonotype was counted ten times or more. The CDR3 DNA is TGTGCCAGCAGTTTTGTAGGTACCGGGGAGCTGTTTTTT. Its translation: CASSFVGTGELFF. V usage is TRBV27 and J usage is TRBJ2-2; D uncertain. This CDR3 is 13 amino acids long. V was cut by 3 bases and J by 5 bases, with 7 bases left in between. In germline, CDR1 is MNHEY, CDR2 SMNVEV (reference sequence).

This clonotype was observed many times. The CDR3 DNA follows: TGTGCCAGCGGAGGGGGGGGGGACTCTGGAAACACCATATATTTT. This sequence encodes CASGGGGDSGNTIYF. This sequence joins TRBV12-3 or TRBV12-4 and TRBJ1-3; weak D call: TRBD1 (6 bases). The CDR3 is 15 amino acids. The ends were cut back, 8 bases at V and 0 bases at J, with 14 bases in the middle.

This clonotype has ten or more counts. The rearrangement links TRBV11-2 to TRBJ1-5, with 7 bases identical to TRBD1. The germline V gene has CDR1 SGHAT and CDR2 FQNNGV. The CDR3 loop spans 15 amino acids. The ends lost 5 bases at V and 0 bases at J; junction bases unmatched: 4. The CDR3 coding sequence is TGTGCCAGCAGCCGACAGGGACTTAGCAATCAGCCCCAGCATTTT. Its translation is CASSRQGLSNQPQHF.

The chain is built from TRBV21-1 and TRBJ2-4; TRBD1 reflects the table's D call only, with no check against the DNA. TRBV21-1 is a known pseudogene. The CDR3 length is 15 residues. The CDR3 DNA reads TGTGCCAGCAGCAAGGGGGCTTTAGCCAAAAACATTCAGTACTTC. It yields the protein CASSKGALAKNIQYF.

The chain joins TRBV7-9 to TRBJ1-1; no reliable D call. The germline V and J ends were trimmed by 5 bases and 5 bases, with 24 bases remaining between them. Germline V gene lookup returns CDR1 SEHNR and CDR2 FQNEAQ (reference sequence). The CDR3 sequence is 17 residues long. The DNA of the CDR3 is TGTGCCAGCAGCCACCCGGGATCGGGAGGGTGGGAAACTGAAGCTTTCTTT. Its protein is CASSHPGSGGWETEAFF.

The chain uses TRBV4-1 and TRBJ1-2; no firm D call. Germline CDR1 reads MGHRA; CDR2 reads YSYEKL. The V end lost 1 base, the J end lost 4 bases, and 7 bases lay between the germline ends. There are 13 residues in the CDR3. The DNA for the CDR3 is TGCGCCAGCAGCCAAGTGTCCGGCTATGGCTACACCTTC. Its translation: CASSQVSGYGYTF.

This clonotype has ten or more counts. This sequence joins TRBV12-3 or TRBV12-4 and TRBJ1-1; D is unresolved. The CDR3 covers 14 residues. Deletions cut 0 bases from V and 6 bases from J, with 11 bases between. The chain's CDR3 is CASSLAHVRAEAFF. As DNA, the CDR3 is TGTGCCAGCAGTTTAGCGCACGTACGGGCTGAAGCTTTCTTT.

This clonotype was recorded a few times. For the CDR3, the DNA is TGTGCCAGCAGCTCCCGACAGACAGCAACTAATGAAAAACTGTTTTTT. Translation gives CASSSRQTATNEKLFF. This chain uses TRBV5-5 with TRBJ1-4; possible D gene TRBD1, 5 bases. CDR3 length: 16 residues. The V and J ends lost 3 bases and 0 bases respectively, with 12 bases between them. The germline gives CDR1 SGHKS, CDR2 YYEKEE (reference sequence).

At least ten counts were recorded for this clonotype. The rearrangement uses TRBV14 and TRBJ1-2, with D tentatively TRBD1 (5 bases). There are 13 residues in the CDR3. Trimming stripped 2 bases from V and 8 bases from J, with 12 bases between. Germline-derived CDR1 and CDR2 are SGHDN and FVKESK. The CDR3 reads CASSQLSRQGYTF. The CDR3 DNA reads TGTGCCAGCAGCCAACTATCTAGACAGGGCTACACCTTC.

There are a few counts of this clonotype. V is TRBV4-2 and J is TRBJ2-1; 8 nucleotides line up with TRBD2. V lost 0 bases to trimming and J lost 7 bases; unmatched junction nucleotides: 8. This CDR3 is 16 amino acids long. Per germline, CDR1 LGHNA and CDR2 YNFKEQ. The CDR3 sequence is CASSQDRTSMRNEQFF. In DNA form, the CDR3 reads TGTGCCAGCAGCCAAGATCGGACTAGCATGAGAAATGAGCAGTTCTTC.

In its sample, this clonotype was seen many times. V usage is TRBV28 and J usage is TRBJ1-5, with a weak D call TRBD1 (5 bases). The V and J ends lost 7 bases and 6 bases respectively, with 16 bases between them. The V gene's germline CDR1 is MDHEN and CDR2 SYDVKM. This CDR3 region has 14 residues. The CDR3 DNA reads as TGTGCCAGCATCACCCACCCAGGGTCTCAGCCCCAGCATTTT. It is translated as CASITHPGSQPQHF.

In its sample, this clonotype was seen many times. The chain couples TRBV19 to TRBJ1-5; D is unresolved. V was clipped by 1 base and J by 5 bases, with 6 bases between them. Germline CDR1 and CDR2: LNHDA and SQIVND (reference sequence). The CDR3 runs to 13 residues. The CDR3 coding sequence is TGTGCCAGTAGTATAGGAGACGATCAGCCCCAGCATTTT. Encoded protein: CASSIGDDQPQHF.

CDR3 region: CASSSLPGQGPVDTEAFF. The CDR3 DNA follows: TGTGCCAGCAGTTCTTTACCGGGACAGGGTCCTGTGGACACTGAAGCTTTCTTT. This chain uses TRBV12-3 or TRBV12-4 with TRBJ1-1; 9 nucleotides align to TRBD1. V was clipped by 4 bases and J by 3 bases; unmatched bases: 15. The CDR3 is 18 residues long.

This clonotype was counted ten times or more. The rearrangement joins TRBV28 to TRBJ1-3, with D possibly TRBD1 on 6 matching bases. V was shortened by 10 bases and J by 2 bases, with 15 bases between the two germline ends. Per germline, CDR1 MDHEN and CDR2 SYDVKM. This CDR3 has 14 residues. The DNA of the CDR3 is TGTGCCACCGATACCACAGGGACTGGAAACACCATATATTTT. Its translation: CATDTTGTGNTIYF. Based on the CDR3 plus reference TRBV28 and TRBJ1-3, the full variable domain is DVKVTQSSRYLVKRTGEKVFLECVQDMDHENMFWYRQDPGLGLRLIYFSYDVKMKEKGDIPEGYSVSREKKERFSLILESASTNQTSMYLCATDTTGTGNTIYFGEGSWLTVV.

This clonotype was counted ten times or more. This chain links TRBV7-8 with TRBJ2-6; 8 nucleotides align to TRBD2. CDR1 and CDR2 from the germline V gene are SGHVS and FQNEAQ. CDR3 length: 17 amino acids. V dropped 5 bases and J dropped 0; count of bases not matched to a gene: 6. This CDR3 is CASSQLAELSGANVLTF. In DNA, the CDR3 is TGTGCCAGCAGCCAACTAGCGGAGCTCTCTGGGGCCAACGTCCTGACTTTC.